The rows below give T cell receptor beta chains drawn from one sample of a study of OX40 agonist ivuxolimab in advanced cancers. Sequencing used immunoSEQ multiplex PCR; TCRdb keeps in-frame clones, though not all of them. The table lists approximately 77,000 clones, around 93% of them singletons, with 0.5% to 0.65% in the top ten. The starting material was CD4+ or CD8+ T cells sorted from blood, obtained in a trial of the OX40 agonist ivuxolimab. The receptors were gathered from an adult with an advanced solid tumor such as melanoma, head and neck, liver or kidney cancer. The CDR3 runs from the conserved cysteine through the conserved F or W.

>TRBJ2-1|TRBV7-8
CASRTSAAGVWNEQFF
>TRBJ2-1|TRBV6-1
CASSELGQGFNEQFF
>TRBJ1-2|TRBV6-5
CASSRTVTNYGYTF
>TRBJ1-2|TRBV28
CASSFGQPPNYGYTF
>TRBJ2-1|TRBV5-1
CASTPDSTYNEQFF
>TRBJ2-3|TRBV11-2
CASSPRGAGGDTQYF
>TRBJ2-7|TRBV4-3
CASSQERGFNYEQYF
>TRBJ2-1|TRBV6-6
CASSKTSGRHNEQFF
>TRBJ2-7|TRBV7-9
CASSFISGTGAYEQYF
>TRBJ1-1|TRBV7-2
CASSRRQGFMNTEAFF
>TRBJ2-7|TRBV7-8
CASSSTGTGPYEQYF
>TRBJ2-1|TRBV6-5
CASGFVSSGKDEQFF
>TRBJ2-1|TRBV9
CASSVRLADYNEQFF
>TRBJ1-2|TRBV29-1
CSVEDPQGHGYTF
>TRBJ2-6|TRBV7-6
CARSRTRALSGANVLTF
>TRBJ1-2|TRBV4-2
CASSHGGGGRNYGYTF
>TRBJ1-1|TRBV30
CAWGDPGTITEAFF
>TRBJ2-1|TRBV5-5
CASSLSGGGRNEQFF
>TRBJ2-5|TRBV27
CASSQDREETQYF
>TRBJ2-3|TRBV29-1
CSVEADSTDTQYF
>TRBJ1-1|TRBV28
CASRDTWNTEAFF
>TRBJ2-1|TRBV9
CASSALAFSHYNEQFF
>TRBJ2-7|TRBV5-1
CASSLGDRAYEQYF
>TRBJ1-1|TRBV7-9
CASSPQGNTEAFF
>TRBJ2-1|TRBV29-1
CSVDRLSSYNEQFF
>TRBJ2-7|TRBV11-2
CASSLQESYEQYF
>TRBJ2-5|TRBV19
CASTLAGGPGETQYF